The clone carrying this T cell receptor beta chain showed up just a few times. Its antigen is unidentified. This CDR3 is 15 amino acids long. J lost 3 bases, V lost 0 bases, and 2 bases had no gene match. In germline, CDR1 is SGHAT, CDR2 FQDESV (reference sequence). The sample is drawn from a study of beta chain features in type 1 diabetes. Findings and limits, study-wide: VDJ junctions from type 1 diabetes patients carried fewer insertions and larger deletions.

Every bit of the isolated RNA underwent reverse transcription, so sequencing read expressed TCRB transcripts. An average of around 3.9 million reads was obtained for naive, central memory and regulatory T cell samples. Using immunoSEQ multiplex PCR, the repertoire was profiled, and TCRdb retains in-frame clones only, with some absent. In the table there are some 900,000 clones, 15% to 20% of which are singletons. The TCR comes from a woman between 18 and 30 years old in good health. The sequenced sample was naive CD4+ T cells from blood. The chain employs TRBV11-1 and TRBJ2-7; 10 bases fit TRBD2. CDR3 sequence: CASSLAPSGSYEQYF. Here the CDR3 DNA reads TGTGCCAGCAGCTTAGCGCCTAGCGGGAGCTACGAGCAGTACTTC. The entire variable domain, with the rest obtained from reference TRBV11-1 and TRBJ2-7, is as follows: EAEVAQSPRYKITEKSQAVAFWCDPISGHATLYWYRQILGQGPELLVQFQDESVVDDSQLPKDRFSAERLKGVDSTLKIQPAELGDSAMYLCASSLAPSGSYEQYFGPGTRLTVT.